The sequence of this T cell receptor (beta chain) was determined in a study of response to subunit inactivated influenza vaccine. The germline V gene has CDR1 MNHEY and CDR2 SVGEGT. This CDR3 is 17 amino acids long. J gave up 0 bases and V 6 bases, and 11 bases lay outside the gene matches. The study, taken as a whole, reports: New T cells are recruited in small numbers by each seasonal influenza vaccination, according to the authors' suggestion.

For this clonotype: What it binds is unknown.

TCRdb itself ran the RT-PCR reads through MiXCR, one entry per CDR3 protein. The data contain 450,000 to 700,000 distinct CDR3 sequences, around 15% of them singletons. This clonotype was sampled from a man in his fifties who received an inactivated influenza vaccine. This chain uses TRBV6-2 or TRBV6-3 with TRBJ2-4, with 7 bases matching TRBD1. This specimen consisted of PBMCs from blood, obtained 11 to 12 days after vaccination. The CDR3 is CASREVGTAKAKNIQYF. Written as DNA, the CDR3 is TGTGCCAGCAGGGAGGTTGGGACAGCCAAAGCCAAAAACATTCAGTACTTC.